A single sample is the source of the 25 T cell receptor beta chains below, sequenced in a study of tumor and adjacent non-tumor tissue in lung cancer. RNA was extracted from bulk tissue without any cell sorting. The library came from three nested PCR rounds adapted from ARM-PCR protocols. Each CDR3 protein is one row after TCRdb ran MiXCR on the multiplex PCR reads. The data hold 100,000 to 150,000 distinct CDR3 sequences, with roughly 64% observed a single time. Sequences were obtained from lung tumor tissue. Receptor source: a man under 40 with non-small cell lung cancer.

Details on this clonotype: A much larger clonotype is one base distant, so this may be a read error. The chain employs TRBV12-3 or TRBV12-4 and TRBJ2-2, with 8 bases matching TRBD1. The CDR3 runs 15 residues. The CDR3 DNA reads TGTGCCAGCAGTTTACAGGGGGCGAAGACCGGGGAGCTGTTTTTT. It is translated as CASSLQGAKTGELFF.

This clonotype was detected ten times or more. The chain has TRBV5-4 and TRBJ2-5; no clear D gene. The CDR3 consists of 14 residues. Looked up from germline, CDR1 is SGHNT and CDR2 is YYREEE (reference sequence). The ends were cut back, 4 bases at V and 3 bases at J, with 13 bases in the middle. Written as DNA, the CDR3 is TGTGCCAGCAGCCAAGGGCAGAAGGAAGAGACCCAGTACTTC. Protein product: CASSQGQKEETQYF.

This clonotype was found many times. The CDR3: CASSPVGGDYGYTF. The DNA for the CDR3 is TGTGCCAGCAGCCCGGTGGGGGGCGACTATGGCTACACCTTC. This sequence joins TRBV6-5 and TRBJ1-2; D is perhaps TRBD1 (6 bases). Germline values: CDR1 MNHEY, CDR2 SVGAGI. The CDR3 contains 14 residues. V lost 6 bases and J 3 bases, leaving 14 bases between the germline ends.

This clonotype has at least ten counts. The J gene is TRBJ2-3, the V gene TRBV12-3 or TRBV12-4, with D possibly being TRBD1 or TRBD2 (6 bases each). Trimming left V 3 bases short and J 4 bases short, with 14 bases between. CDR3 length equals 15 residues. The CDR3 bases are TGTGCCAGCAGTTTCTTGAACAGGGAGGCAGATACGCAGTATTTT. Its protein product is CASSFLNREADTQYF.

A remark on this clonotype: One end of the junction does not line up with germline, which may come from a read error. The chain recombines TRBV11-2 with TRBJ2-7; unclear D gene. CDR1 and CDR2 (germline): SGHAT, FQNNGV. There are 15 residues in the CDR3. CDR3 coding DNA: TGTGCCCGCAGCTTAGGTCGATGGAGCTCCTACGAGCAGTACTTC. Translated: CARSLGRWSSYEQYF.

In this sample, this clonotype turned up a few times. The J gene is TRBJ2-3, the V gene TRBV6-1, with D uncertain. The CDR3 totals 14 residues. V lost 4 bases, J lost 4 bases, and 12 bases lay in between. Germline V gives CDR1 MNHNS, CDR2 SASEGT. The CDR3 here is CASSGSRSADTQYF. CDR3 nucleotides: TGTGCCAGCAGTGGAAGCCGGTCGGCAGATACGCAGTATTTT.

This chain joins TRBV11-3 and TRBJ2-1; 8 positions agree with TRBD1. The CDR3 is 12 amino acids. Trimming took 4 bases from V and 13 from J; bases not matched to a gene: 6. The germline gives CDR1 SGHNT, CDR2 YENEEA. The CDR3 DNA sequence: TGTGCCAGCAGCTCTGACAGGGGAGAACAGTTCTTC. It is translated as CASSSDRGEQFF.

As to this clonotype: Since a much larger clone is just one base distant, this may be a read error. The chain uses TRBV13 and TRBJ1-2, with 9 positions matching TRBD1. Germline assignment: CDR1 PRHDT and CDR2 FYEKMQ (reference sequence). The junction had 5 bases not matched to a gene; V was cut back by 1 base and J by 8 bases. This CDR3 contains 14 residues. The CDR3 nucleotides are TGTGCCAGCAGCTTAGCGGGACAGGGCAACGGCTACACCTTC. As protein: CASSLAGQGNGYTF.

As regards this clonotype: A much larger clone is a single base away; this may be a read error. CDR3 sequence reads: CSAGGAGGPDEQYF. CDR3 bases: TGCAGTGCAGGGGGAGCGGGAGGGCCTGACGAGCAGTACTTC. V usage is TRBV20-1 and J usage is TRBJ2-7, with TRBD2 matching 10 bases. V gave up 6 bases and J gave up 5 bases; unmatched junction bases: 10. The V gene's germline CDR1 is DFQATT and CDR2 SNEGSKA (reference sequence). The CDR3 is 14 amino acids.

Of note for this clonotype: One base away lies a much larger clone, so this may be a sequencing read error. The rearrangement links TRBV7-8 to TRBJ2-7, with D possibly being TRBD1 (5 bases). The CDR3 has 14 residues. Looked up from germline, CDR1 is SGHVS and CDR2 is FQNEAQ. The CDR3 DNA reads as TGTACCAGCAGCCCCAGCAGGGTACCCTACGAGCAGTACTTC. This sequence encodes CTSSPSRVPYEQYF.

Comments on this clonotype: Mismatch with germline at one junction end may stem from a read error. The gene calls are TRBV20-1 and TRBJ2-3, with unresolved D. The V gene's germline CDR1 is DFQATT and CDR2 SNEGSKA (reference sequence). The CDR3 spans 13 residues. The chain's CDR3 is CNARIFGTNTQYF. Here the CDR3 DNA reads TGCAATGCTCGGATATTCGGCACAAATACGCAGTATTTT.

This clonotype was seen many times. This chain uses TRBV20-1 with TRBJ2-7, with D maybe TRBD2 (5 bases). The CDR3 runs to 14 residues. V lost 0 bases and J 0 bases, leaving 9 bases between the germline ends. Germline values: CDR1 DFQATT, CDR2 SNEGSKA (reference sequence). The CDR3 DNA follows: TGCAGTGCTAGAGAATCCAGCGGCTCCTACGAGCAGTACTTC. This codes for CSARESSGSYEQYF.

For this clonotype: Germline and junction disagree at one end, which may indicate a read error. The V and J genes are TRBV20-1 and TRBJ2-3, with 7 bases fitting TRBD2. The V gene's germline CDR1 is DFQATT and CDR2 SNEGSKA (reference sequence). CDR3 length: 16 amino acids. The CDR3 here is CSARPRGGYSTHTQYF. Here the CDR3 DNA reads TGCAGTGCTAGACCCCGCGGGGGATATAGCACACATACGCAGTATTTT.

The DNA for the CDR3 is TGTGCCAGCAGTCCCATCCTAGATGCTAGCACAGATACGCAGTATTTT. Translating it yields CASSPILDASTDTQYF. This sequence joins TRBV7-9 and TRBJ2-3; D is ambiguous. Trimming left V 6 bases short and J 0 bases short, with 16 bases between. This CDR3 has 16 amino acids. From germline, CDR1 is SEHNR and CDR2 FQNEAQ (reference sequence).

Turning to this clonotype: At one end, the junction sequence differs from germline, possibly due to a read error. The genes are TRBV4-2 and TRBJ2-1; 9 nucleotides match TRBD2. The CDR3 contains 16 residues. The V gene's germline CDR1 is LGHNA and CDR2 YNFKEQ. The chain's CDR3 is CANSQLAGVRYNEQFF. The CDR3, as DNA: TGTGCCAACAGCCAATTAGCGGGGGTGCGATACAATGAGCAGTTCTTC.

The chain links TRBV10-3 to TRBJ2-7; 9 bases agree with TRBD2. Per the germline V gene, CDR1 is ENHRY and CDR2 is SYGVKD. The CDR3 length is 15 residues. V trimming: 2 bases; J trimming: 5 bases; junction bases outside the gene matches: 7. CDR3 region: CAISELSGGLHEQYF. CDR3 nucleotides: TGTGCCATCAGTGAGCTTAGCGGGGGCCTCCACGAGCAGTACTTC.

This clonotype has a count of ten or more. This sequence joins TRBV10-1 and TRBJ2-3; no definite D call. V was clipped by 2 bases and J by 6 bases, with 6 bases between them. The CDR3 spans 12 residues. Per germline, CDR1 WNHNN and CDR2 SYGVQD (reference sequence). CDR3 protein: CASSEDADTQYF. The CDR3, as DNA: TGCGCCAGCAGTGAGGACGCGGATACGCAGTATTTT.

The chain combines TRBV6-1 with TRBJ1-1; 7 bases are shared with TRBD1. CDR1 MNHNS and CDR2 SASEGT come from the germline V gene. The CDR3 sequence is 18 residues long. V was pared by 7 bases and J by 1 base, with 18 bases of the junction left unmatched. The CDR3 coding sequence is TGTGCCAGCAAAGTCCCACCGTGGCAGGGGGTCACGAACACTGAAGCTTTCTTT. Residues: CASKVPPWQGVTNTEAFF.

On this clonotype itself: A much larger clonotype is one base distant, so this may be a read error. J is TRBJ1-6 and V is TRBV20-1, with D perhaps matching TRBD1 (5 bases). Germline V gene lookup returns CDR1 DFQATT and CDR2 SNEGSKA (reference sequence). The CDR3 sequence is 15 residues long. The CDR3 DNA follows: TGCAGTACTAGAACGACCGGGGCCTTGGGCTCACCCCTCCACTTT. It specifies CSTRTTGALGSPLHF.

As to this clonotype: Just one base apart from a much larger clone, this may be a read error. This rearrangement joins TRBV20-1 to TRBJ1-6; a weak D match, TRBD1 (5 bases). The germline V gene has CDR1 DFQATT and CDR2 SNEGSKA (reference sequence). The CDR3 length is 13 residues. The CDR3: CNARDAPGSPLHF. In DNA form, the CDR3 reads TGCAATGCCAGGGACGCCCCGGGTTCACCCCTCCACTTT.

Note on this clonotype: A read error is likely, as this CDR3 ends without the conserved phenylalanine or tryptophan. This chain links TRBV6-5 with TRBJ2-7; 11 bases agree with TRBD1. This CDR3 has 14 amino acids. CDR1 and CDR2 (germline): MNHEY, SVGAGI. CDR3 bases: TGTGCCAGTAGTTCACAAGGACAGGGGGCTGTGCAGTACTTA. The encoded protein is CASSSQGQGAVQYL.

J is TRBJ2-3 and V is TRBV11-2; unclear D gene. CDR1 SGHAT and CDR2 FQNNGV come from the germline V gene. The CDR3 totals 12 residues. The CDR3 sequence is CTGSHHTDTQYF. Written as DNA, the CDR3 is TGTACCGGCAGCCATCATACAGATACGCAGTATTTT. The variable domain in full, completed from reference TRBV11-2 and TRBJ2-3, reads EAGVAQSPRYKIIEKRQSVAFWCNPISGHATLYWYQQILGQGPKLLIQFQNNGVVDDSQLPKDRFSAERLKGVDSTLKIQPAKLEDSAVYLCTGSHHTDTQYFGPGTRLTVL.

The chain uses TRBV11-2 and TRBJ2-1; D remains unclear. Trimming left V 10 bases short and J 1 base short, with 20 bases between. Germline assignment: CDR1 SGHAT and CDR2 FQNNGV. The CDR3 totals 16 residues. CDR3 protein: CAIRLYASASYNEQFF. CDR3 nucleotide sequence: TGTGCCATCAGGTTATATGCAAGCGCGTCCTACAATGAGCAGTTCTTC.

A remark on this clonotype: This could be a read error, since a much larger clone is one nucleotide away. This chain joins TRBV6-5 and TRBJ2-2; 9 bases fit TRBD1. Germline V gene data show CDR1 as MNHEY and CDR2 as SVGAGI. This CDR3 spans 16 amino acids. As DNA, the CDR3 is TGTGCCAGCAGGAAACAGGGGGCCTGGGGGACCGGGGATCTGTTTTTT. As protein: CASRKQGAWGTGDLFF.

This clonotype occurred once. With a much larger clone just one base away, this may be a read error. The chain combines TRBV12-3 or TRBV12-4 with TRBJ1-6; D is unclear. This CDR3 has 14 amino acids. This CDR3 reads CATSPRGRNSPLHF. The CDR3 nucleotides read TGTGCCACCAGTCCTCGGGGTCGCAATTCACCCCTCCACTTT.